This T cell receptor (beta chain) was observed in a study of control samples from healthy donors and cancer patients. Produced via immunoSEQ multiplex PCR; TCRdb's table is partial and in-frame only. Of about 120,000 clones detected, roughly 84% appear once; the ten largest clones hold about 8.7%. The CDR3 has 16 residues. V lost 1 base, J lost 8 bases, and 8 bases stayed unmatched. Germline CDR1 is SGHTA and CDR2 is FQGTGA. This clone has just one count. The clonotype comes from a man in his forties in good health. What was sequenced was blood. This chain links TRBV7-3 with TRBJ2-1; 10 bases map to TRBD2. CDR3 DNA sequence: TGTGCCAGCAGCTTAATGGGGCTAGCGGGGGAGCATGAGCAGTTCTTC. Residues: CASSLMGLAGEHEQFF.